This is a list of T cell receptor beta chains from one sample in a study of shared clonotypes between healthy human individuals. TCRdb's table, derived via immunoSEQ multiplex PCR, lists solely in-frame clones and lacks some. The repertoire includes 450,000 to 500,000 clones, around three quarters of them detected once, and about 12% sits in the top ten. Material: PBMCs. These receptors were obtained from a woman in her thirties or forties in good health. Some clones in this sample may be carry-over from other donors' samples. The CDR3 runs from the conserved cysteine through the conserved F or W. A D gene is named only where the DNA matches it firmly. Some rows have no size entry. The others give once, few or many, or a class for an expanded clone.

d_gene: TRBD1
v_gene: TRBV6-1
abundance: .
j_gene: TRBJ2-7
CDR3nt: TGTGCCAGCATAGGTCGGGACAGGGGTCCGTCTGAGCAGTACTTC
CDR3aa: CASIGRDRGPSEQYF

d_gene: TRBD2
v_gene: TRBV18
abundance: .
j_gene: TRBJ2-3
CDR3nt: TGTGCCAGCTCACCACGAACTAGCGGGAGCACAGATACGCAGTATTTT
CDR3aa: CASSPRTSGSTDTQYF

d_gene: .
v_gene: TRBV2
abundance: .
j_gene: TRBJ1-5
CDR3nt: TGTGCCAGCAGCGGGACCGAAAGCAATCAGCCCCAGCATTTT
CDR3aa: CASSGTESNQPQHF

d_gene: .
v_gene: TRBV5-1
abundance: .
j_gene: TRBJ2-2
CDR3nt: TGCGCCAGCGGCTTAAGACCTAGCAAGGCCGGGGAGCTGTTTTTT
CDR3aa: CASGLRPSKAGELFF

d_gene: TRBD1
v_gene: TRBV9
abundance: .
j_gene: TRBJ1-1
CDR3nt: TGTGCCAGCAGCGCCGCAGGGGGCTCTGAAGCTTTCTTT
CDR3aa: CASSAAGGSEAFF

d_gene: TRBD2
v_gene: TRBV11-2
abundance: .
j_gene: TRBJ2-1
CDR3nt: TGTGCCAGCAGCCCACGTGGGCTAGCGGGAAACTATGAGCAGTTCTTC
CDR3aa: CASSPRGLAGNYEQFF

d_gene: .
v_gene: TRBV5-1
abundance: .
j_gene: TRBJ2-5
CDR3nt: TGCGCCAGCAGCTTCGACAGCCAAGAGACCCAGTACTTC
CDR3aa: CASSFDSQETQYF

d_gene: .
v_gene: TRBV5-1
abundance: .
j_gene: TRBJ1-3
CDR3nt: TGCGCCAGCAGCCCCCCCGACACGGGAGGAAACACCATATATTTT
CDR3aa: CASSPPDTGGNTIYF

d_gene: .
v_gene: TRBV29-1
abundance: .
j_gene: TRBJ1-4
CDR3nt: TGCAGCGTTGCAGGGCAAACTAATGAAAAACTGTTTTTT
CDR3aa: CSVAGQTNEKLFF

d_gene: TRBD2
v_gene: TRBV28
abundance: .
j_gene: TRBJ2-7
CDR3nt: TGTGCCAGCAGTACAATAGCGGGCCCCGGCGAGCAGTACTTC
CDR3aa: CASSTIAGPGEQYF

d_gene: .
v_gene: TRBV7-6
abundance: .
j_gene: TRBJ2-7
CDR3nt: TGTGCCAGCAGCTTCTACGACGGGAACTCCTACGAGCAGTACTTC
CDR3aa: CASSFYDGNSYEQYF

d_gene: TRBD2
v_gene: TRBV7-3
abundance: .
j_gene: TRBJ2-3
CDR3nt: TGTGCCAGCAGATCGGGGGGGGCCACAGATACGCAGTATTTT
CDR3aa: CASRSGGATDTQYF

d_gene: .
v_gene: TRBV2
abundance: .
j_gene: TRBJ1-5
CDR3nt: TGTGCCAGCAGTGATTGGGCTGGAAGCAATCAGCCCCAGCATTTT
CDR3aa: CASSDWAGSNQPQHF

d_gene: .
v_gene: TRBV18
abundance: .
j_gene: TRBJ1-5
CDR3nt: TGTGCCAGCTCACCGGGGTGGGGGGCTATGGAGCCCCAGCATTTT
CDR3aa: CASSPGWGAMEPQHF

d_gene: TRBD1
v_gene: TRBV30
abundance: few
j_gene: TRBJ1-1
CDR3nt: TGTGCCTCCACCGGGGACAGCTACACTGAAGCTTTCTTT
CDR3aa: CASTGDSYTEAFF

d_gene: TRBD1
v_gene: TRBV11-3
abundance: .
j_gene: TRBJ2-1
CDR3nt: TGTGCCAGCAGCTTAGCGGGCAGGGGGTGGAATGAGCAGTTCTTC
CDR3aa: CASSLAGRGWNEQFF

d_gene: TRBD2
v_gene: TRBV10-3
abundance: .
j_gene: TRBJ2-3
CDR3nt: TGTGCCATCAGTTCGGGACTAGCGGGAAACACAGATACGCAGTATTTT
CDR3aa: CAISSGLAGNTDTQYF

d_gene: .
v_gene: TRBV7-9
abundance: .
j_gene: TRBJ1-6
CDR3nt: TGTGCCAGCAGCTTAGGGGACTCACCCCTCCACTTT
CDR3aa: CASSLGDSPLHF

d_gene: .
v_gene: TRBV30
abundance: .
j_gene: TRBJ2-3
CDR3nt: TGTGCCTGGAGTTTTTCTCAGGACCTTGATACGCAGTATTTT
CDR3aa: CAWSFSQDLDTQYF

d_gene: .
v_gene: TRBV7-4
abundance: .
j_gene: TRBJ1-5
CDR3nt: TGTGCCAGCAGCCTCAAAACCCCGGGGGGAAGTGGCAATCAGCCCCAGCATTTT
CDR3aa: CASSLKTPGGSGNQPQHF

d_gene: TRBD2
v_gene: TRBV19
abundance: .
j_gene: TRBJ2-1
CDR3nt: TGTGCCAGTAGTATACGAGGTAGCGGGAGAAGGGGCAATGAGCAGTTCTTC
CDR3aa: CASSIRGSGRRGNEQFF

d_gene: .
v_gene: TRBV7-9
abundance: few
j_gene: TRBJ2-3
CDR3nt: TGTGCCAGCAGCTTTGGAGGGGCAGATACGCAGTATTTT
CDR3aa: CASSFGGADTQYF

d_gene: TRBD1
v_gene: TRBV11-1
abundance: few
j_gene: TRBJ1-2
CDR3nt: TGTGCCAGCAGCCCGGACAGGAGGGGCGGCTACACCTTC
CDR3aa: CASSPDRRGGYTF

d_gene: .
v_gene: TRBV2
abundance: .
j_gene: TRBJ1-4
CDR3nt: TGTGCCAGCAGTGGCCCGGCCCGCCCTAATGAAAAACTGTTTTTT
CDR3aa: CASSGPARPNEKLFF

d_gene: TRBD2
v_gene: TRBV27
abundance: .
j_gene: TRBJ2-7
CDR3nt: TGTGCCAGCAGGGGACTAGCGGGATCTTACGAGCAGTACTTC
CDR3aa: CASRGLAGSYEQYF

d_gene: .
v_gene: TRBV7-6
abundance: .
j_gene: TRBJ2-3
CDR3nt: TGTGCCAGCAGCTCCCTGGAAACAGATACGCAGTATTTT
CDR3aa: CASSSLETDTQYF

d_gene: .
v_gene: TRBV5-1
abundance: .
j_gene: TRBJ1-1
CDR3nt: TGCGCCAGCAGCCCGGGAGGGACGGTGAACACTGAAGCTTTCTTT
CDR3aa: CASSPGGTVNTEAFF

d_gene: .
v_gene: TRBV28
abundance: .
j_gene: TRBJ1-4
CDR3nt: TGTGCCAGCAGTGGAGGGGGGTTGGGGGAAAAACTGTTTTTT
CDR3aa: CASSGGGLGEKLFF

d_gene: TRBD2
v_gene: TRBV5-1
abundance: .
j_gene: TRBJ2-3
CDR3nt: TGCGCCAGCAGTATGAGCAAGACTAGCGGGAGAGGCGATACGCAGTATTTT
CDR3aa: CASSMSKTSGRGDTQYF

d_gene: TRBD1
v_gene: TRBV5-6
abundance: .
j_gene: TRBJ2-7
CDR3nt: TGTGCCAGCAGCTTCTCCGGGACAGGGGGCTACGAGCAGTACTTC
CDR3aa: CASSFSGTGGYEQYF

d_gene: .
v_gene: TRBV19
abundance: .
j_gene: TRBJ1-1
CDR3nt: TGTGCCAGTAGTATCAGGGAGAACACTGAAGCTTTCTTT
CDR3aa: CASSIRENTEAFF

d_gene: TRBD1
v_gene: TRBV5-5
abundance: .
j_gene: TRBJ1-2
CDR3nt: TGTGCCAGCAGCTTGGAAGGGGGCCGGGGCTATGGCTACACCTTC
CDR3aa: CASSLEGGRGYGYTF

d_gene: TRBD2
v_gene: TRBV11-1
abundance: .
j_gene: TRBJ2-7
CDR3nt: TGTGCCAGCAGCTTGAGCGGGACTTTCTACGAGCAGTACTTC
CDR3aa: CASSLSGTFYEQYF

d_gene: .
v_gene: TRBV6-5
abundance: .
j_gene: TRBJ2-1
CDR3nt: TGTGCCAGCAGTTCGACACCGAGCTCCTACAATGAGCAGTTCTTC
CDR3aa: CASSSTPSSYNEQFF

d_gene: .
v_gene: TRBV4-3
abundance: .
j_gene: TRBJ1-4
CDR3nt: TGCGCCAGCAGCCAAGATCTCTACAGGTTTAATGAAAAACTGTTTTTT
CDR3aa: CASSQDLYRFNEKLFF

d_gene: TRBD2
v_gene: TRBV28
abundance: .
j_gene: TRBJ2-7
CDR3nt: TGTGCCAGCAGTTCCATTAGCGGGAGTGGGTACGAGCAGTACTTC
CDR3aa: CASSSISGSGYEQYF

d_gene: TRBD1
v_gene: TRBV19
abundance: .
j_gene: TRBJ1-4
CDR3nt: TGTGCCAGTACGCCGACAGGGCCTAATGAAAAACTGTTTTTT
CDR3aa: CASTPTGPNEKLFF

d_gene: TRBD1
v_gene: TRBV2
abundance: few
j_gene: TRBJ1-2
CDR3nt: TGTGCCAGCAGTCTAGGACAGGATCTTTCTGGCTACACCTTC
CDR3aa: CASSLGQDLSGYTF

d_gene: TRBD1
v_gene: TRBV30
abundance: once
j_gene: TRBJ1-4
CDR3nt: TGTGCCTGGAGTACGGGACAGGTGGGGGAAAAACTGTTTTTT
CDR3aa: CAWSTGQVGEKLFF

d_gene: .
v_gene: TRBV4-3
abundance: .
j_gene: TRBJ1-1
CDR3nt: TGCGCCAGCAGCCGCCTCTCGACAGAGGAAGCTTTCTTT
CDR3aa: CASSRLSTEEAFF

d_gene: .
v_gene: TRBV30
abundance: .
j_gene: TRBJ1-3
CDR3nt: TGTGCCTGGACCATGGGTAACTCTGGAAACACCATATATTTT
CDR3aa: CAWTMGNSGNTIYF

d_gene: .
v_gene: TRBV10-3
abundance: .
j_gene: TRBJ1-4
CDR3nt: TGTGCCATCAGTGAGTCAATAGCCGCTGCAACTAATGAAAAACTGTTTTTT
CDR3aa: CAISESIAAATNEKLFF

d_gene: TRBD1
v_gene: TRBV2
abundance: few
j_gene: TRBJ2-5
CDR3nt: TGTGCCAGCAGCCGGACAGGGATCACGGAGACCCAGTACTTC
CDR3aa: CASSRTGITETQYF

d_gene: .
v_gene: TRBV18
abundance: .
j_gene: TRBJ1-1
CDR3nt: TGTGCCTCAAAGCAGGCCGAAAACACTGAAGCTTTCTTT
CDR3aa: CASKQAENTEAFF

d_gene: .
v_gene: TRBV28
abundance: .
j_gene: TRBJ2-7
CDR3nt: TGTGCCAGCAGCCTTTACCCCCCACAGGGAAACTACGAGCAGTACTTC
CDR3aa: CASSLYPPQGNYEQYF

d_gene: TRBD1
v_gene: TRBV5-5
abundance: .
j_gene: TRBJ1-2
CDR3nt: TGTGCCAGCAGCCCCCAAGCCGGGGACAGGGGAAACAACTATGGCTACACCTTC
CDR3aa: CASSPQAGDRGNNYGYTF

d_gene: .
v_gene: TRBV16
abundance: few
j_gene: TRBJ1-2
CDR3nt: TGTGCCAGCAGCTCTAACAGGGTACTGAATGGCTACACCTTC
CDR3aa: CASSSNRVLNGYTF

d_gene: TRBD2
v_gene: TRBV28
abundance: once
j_gene: TRBJ2-3
CDR3nt: TGTGCCACTCGGGGCGGGAGAACAGATACGCAGTATTTT
CDR3aa: CATRGGRTDTQYF

d_gene: .
v_gene: TRBV28
abundance: .
j_gene: TRBJ1-1
CDR3nt: TGTGCCAGCAGTTCGCGAGCCGGATCTGACACTGAAGCTTTCTTT
CDR3aa: CASSSRAGSDTEAFF

d_gene: TRBD1
v_gene: TRBV28
abundance: .
j_gene: TRBJ1-2
CDR3nt: TGTGCCAGCAGGACGACAGGGGTTTATGGCTACACCTTC
CDR3aa: CASRTTGVYGYTF

d_gene: .
v_gene: TRBV15
abundance: once
j_gene: TRBJ2-1
CDR3nt: TGTGCCACCAGCAGAGTCCAATTCACCCAGGGTTACGATGAGCAGTTCTTC
CDR3aa: CATSRVQFTQGYDEQFF

d_gene: .
v_gene: TRBV5-6
abundance: .
j_gene: TRBJ2-2
CDR3nt: TGTGCCAGCAGCTTGATAAGGACCGGGGAGCTGTTTTTT
CDR3aa: CASSLIRTGELFF